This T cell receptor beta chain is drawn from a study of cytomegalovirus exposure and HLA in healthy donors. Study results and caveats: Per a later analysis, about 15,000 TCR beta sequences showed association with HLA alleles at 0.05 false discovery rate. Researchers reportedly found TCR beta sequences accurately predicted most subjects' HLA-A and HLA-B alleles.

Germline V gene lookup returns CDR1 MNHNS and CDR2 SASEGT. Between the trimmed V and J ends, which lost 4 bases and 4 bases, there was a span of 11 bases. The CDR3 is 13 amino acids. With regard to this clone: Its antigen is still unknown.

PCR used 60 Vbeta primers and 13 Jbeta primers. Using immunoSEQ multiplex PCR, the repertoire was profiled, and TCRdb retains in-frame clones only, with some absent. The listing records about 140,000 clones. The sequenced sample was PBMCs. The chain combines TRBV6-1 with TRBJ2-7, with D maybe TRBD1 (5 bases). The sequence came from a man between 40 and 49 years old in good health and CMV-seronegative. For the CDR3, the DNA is TGTGCCAGCAGTGCGGACATTCCTTACGAGCAGTACTTC. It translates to CASSADIPYEQYF.